Sequencing of this T cell receptor beta chain was carried out in a study of blood T cell repertoires in COVID-19. Overall study context: Nucleic acid was either cDNA or gDNA, and it came from T cells, B-cell-depleted T cells, or PBMCs.

This clone turned up a few times. This CDR3 spans 15 amino acids. V gave up 0 bases and J gave up 3 bases, with 12 bases separating them. Germline CDR1 reads SGDLS; CDR2 reads YYNGEE. Method: immunoSEQ multiplex PCR; TCRdb's copy keeps in-frame clones and lacks some. The sample has 150,000 or so clones, about four fifths seen once. Specimen: peripheral blood. The chain recombines TRBV9 with TRBJ2-5; D is unclear. The sequence was obtained from a woman in her sixties or seventies with COVID-19, enrolled during active disease. The CDR3 DNA is TGTGCCAGCAGCGTAGCGAGTGGAGAGAAAGAGACCCAGTACTTC. Amino acid sequence: CASSVASGEKETQYF.